Presented here are 2 T cell receptor beta chains from one specimen sequenced in a study of shared clonotypes between healthy human individuals. Sequenced by immunoSEQ multiplex PCR; TCRdb stores in-frame clones only, minus some. The sample holds 2,500,000 or so clones; more than 85% are singletons and the top ten take 0.35% to 0.45%. The sample was naive CD4+ T cells from PBMCs. Subset defined: CD45RA+ positively selected. The origin of the receptors is a man younger than 35 in good health. Some clones in this sample may be carry-over from other donors' samples.

The CDR3 region is CASSHGRAVNEQFF. CDR3 coding DNA: TGTGCCAGCAGCCACGGGAGGGCCGTAAATGAGCAGTTCTTC. The rearrangement links TRBV4-2 to TRBJ2-1; 8 bases line up with TRBD2. CDR3 length: 14 amino acids. The germline V gene has CDR1 LGHNA and CDR2 YNFKEQ. Germline trimming cut 3 bases from V and 7 bases from J; bases unmatched to any gene: 5.

V usage is TRBV15 and J usage is TRBJ1-5, with unresolved D. Trimming shortened V by 1 base and J by 4 bases, and 11 bases separated the two germline ends. There are 15 residues in the CDR3. Per germline, CDR1 LNHNV and CDR2 YYDKDF (reference sequence). The CDR3 spells CATSRGGRLNQPQHF. The CDR3 DNA is TGTGCCACCAGCAGAGGAGGACGCCTAAATCAGCCCCAGCATTTT.